A selection of T cell receptor beta chains follows, all from one sample in a study of T cells in tumors after PD-1 blockade. Assay: immunoSEQ multiplex PCR; the TCRdb copy retains only in-frame clones and omits some. In the table there are more than 45,000 clones, 65% to 80% of which are singletons. Material: PBMCs, obtained before anti-PD-1 therapy. The receptors were sampled from a human donor with advanced basal cell or squamous cell carcinoma (not recorded which). Each CDR3 is given with its conserved first and last residue. D genes are given only for firm matches. The listing skips clone size in some rows; elsewhere it reads once, few, many or a size class.

CASSIWGENTEAFF	TGTGCCAGTAGTATATGGGGTGAGAACACTGAAGCTTTCTTT	.	TRBV19	.	TRBJ1-1
CASSYSRVNSPLHF	TGTGCCAGCAGTTACTCGAGAGTTAATTCACCCCTCCACTTT	.	TRBV6-5	.	TRBJ1-6
CASSTNSGNTIYF	TGTGCCAGCTCCACAAATTCAGGAAACACCATATATTTT	.	TRBV7-9	.	TRBJ1-3
CASSLARAGELFF	TGTGCCAGCAGTTTAGCCAGGGCCGGGGAGCTGTTTTTT	.	TRBV12-3/TRBV12-4	.	TRBJ2-2
CASSATGQNTGELFF	TGTGCCAGCTCCGCTACGGGACAGAACACCGGGGAGCTGTTTTTT	.	TRBV5-5	.	TRBJ2-2
CASSFRQGESPLHF	TGTGCCAGCAGCTTTCGCCAGGGGGAATCACCCCTCCACTTT	TRBD1	TRBV5-8	few	TRBJ1-6
CASGGRTWNQPQHF	TGTGCCAGCGGTGGACGGACTTGGAATCAGCCCCAGCATTTT	.	TRBV2	.	TRBJ1-5
CASSPRGTGADTQYF	TGTGCCAGCAGCCCCAGAGGGACAGGGGCAGATACGCAGTATTTT	TRBD1	TRBV9	.	TRBJ2-3
CASSPGSRSNEQYF	TGTGCCAGCTCACCAGGATCCCGCTCGAACGAGCAGTACTTC	.	TRBV18	.	TRBJ2-7
CASSPPGAGVQPQHF	TGTGCCAGCTCACCACCCGGGGCTGGGGTTCAGCCCCAGCATTTT	.	TRBV18	.	TRBJ1-5
CASSLYGRGRENTEAFF	TGTGCCAGCAGTTTATACGGTAGGGGCCGGGAGAACACTGAAGCTTTCTTT	.	TRBV28	.	TRBJ1-1
CASSARDRGLSYGYTF	TGTGCCAGCAGTGCGAGGGACAGGGGGCTTAGCTATGGCTACACCTTC	TRBD1	TRBV6-1	few	TRBJ1-2